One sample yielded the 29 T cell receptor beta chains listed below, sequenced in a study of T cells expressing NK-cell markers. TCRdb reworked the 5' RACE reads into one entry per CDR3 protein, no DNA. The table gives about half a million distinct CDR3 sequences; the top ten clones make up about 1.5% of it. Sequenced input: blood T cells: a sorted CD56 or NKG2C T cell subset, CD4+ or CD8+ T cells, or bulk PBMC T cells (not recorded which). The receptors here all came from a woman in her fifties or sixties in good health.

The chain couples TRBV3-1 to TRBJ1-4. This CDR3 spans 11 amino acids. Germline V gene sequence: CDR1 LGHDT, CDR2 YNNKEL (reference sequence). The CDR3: CASSLDRELFF.

The CDR3 protein is CASSPTGGSQPQHF. The chain recombines TRBV12-3 or TRBV12-4 with TRBJ1-5; lacking DNA, the TRBD1 call made by TCRdb goes unchecked. This CDR3 comprises 14 residues.

The chain's CDR3 is CASSLTSGGDTGELFF. The V call is TRBV9, the J call TRBJ2-2; TCRdb lists TRBD2, though no DNA is available to test this call. Germline values: CDR1 SGDLS, CDR2 YYNGEE. This CDR3 spans 16 amino acids.

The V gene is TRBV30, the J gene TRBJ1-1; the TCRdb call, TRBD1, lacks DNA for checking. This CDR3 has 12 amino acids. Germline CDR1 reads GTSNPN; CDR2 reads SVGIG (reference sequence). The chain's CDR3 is CACTGTNTEAFF.

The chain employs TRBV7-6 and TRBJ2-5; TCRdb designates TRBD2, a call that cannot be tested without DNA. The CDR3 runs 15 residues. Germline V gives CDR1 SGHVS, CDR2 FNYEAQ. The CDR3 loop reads CASSWGEPEQETQYF.

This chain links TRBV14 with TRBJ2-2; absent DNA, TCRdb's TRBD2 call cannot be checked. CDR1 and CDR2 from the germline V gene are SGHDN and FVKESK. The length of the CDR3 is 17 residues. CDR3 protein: CASSQRRLAGDPGELFF. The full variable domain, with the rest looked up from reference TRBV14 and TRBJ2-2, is EAGVTQFPSHSVIEKGQTVTLRCDPISGHDNLYWYRRVMGKEIKFLLHFVKESKQDESGMPNNRFLAERTGGTYSTLKVQPAELEDSGVYFCASSQRRLAGDPGELFFGEGSRLTVL.

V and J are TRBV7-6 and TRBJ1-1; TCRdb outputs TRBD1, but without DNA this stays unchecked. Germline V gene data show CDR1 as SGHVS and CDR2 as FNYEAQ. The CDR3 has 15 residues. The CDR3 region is CASSGGGSTGAEAFF.

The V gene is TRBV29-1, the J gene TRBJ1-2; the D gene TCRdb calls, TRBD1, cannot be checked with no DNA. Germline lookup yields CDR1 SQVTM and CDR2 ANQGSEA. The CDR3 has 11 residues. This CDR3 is CSIEQGAVYTF.

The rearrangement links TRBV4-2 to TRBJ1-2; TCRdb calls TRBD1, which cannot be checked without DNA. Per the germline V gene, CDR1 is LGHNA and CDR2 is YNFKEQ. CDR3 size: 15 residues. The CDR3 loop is CASSQAGQGNIGYTF.

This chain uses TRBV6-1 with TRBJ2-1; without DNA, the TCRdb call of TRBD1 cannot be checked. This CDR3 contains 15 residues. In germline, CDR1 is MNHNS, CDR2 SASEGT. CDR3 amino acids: CASGTDRVIYNEQFF.

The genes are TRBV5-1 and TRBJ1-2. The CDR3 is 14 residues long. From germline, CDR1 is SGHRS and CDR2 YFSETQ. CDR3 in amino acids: CASSLGPSNYGYTF.

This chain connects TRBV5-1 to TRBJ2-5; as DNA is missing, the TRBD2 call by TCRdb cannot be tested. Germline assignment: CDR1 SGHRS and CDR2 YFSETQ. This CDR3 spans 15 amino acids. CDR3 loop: CASSRGAGLQETQYF.

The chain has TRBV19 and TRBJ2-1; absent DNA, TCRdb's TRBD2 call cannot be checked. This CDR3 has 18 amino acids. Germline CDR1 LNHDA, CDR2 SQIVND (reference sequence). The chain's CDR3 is CASSPTPRAGSSKNEQFF.

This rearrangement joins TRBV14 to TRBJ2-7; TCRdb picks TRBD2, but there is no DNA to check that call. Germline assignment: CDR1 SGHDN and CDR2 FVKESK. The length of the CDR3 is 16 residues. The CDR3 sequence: CASSSRPGLPNYEQYF.

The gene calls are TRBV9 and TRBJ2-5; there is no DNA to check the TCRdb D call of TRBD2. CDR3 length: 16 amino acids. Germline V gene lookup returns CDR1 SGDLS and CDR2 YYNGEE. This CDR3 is CASTTPLAGAVETQYF.

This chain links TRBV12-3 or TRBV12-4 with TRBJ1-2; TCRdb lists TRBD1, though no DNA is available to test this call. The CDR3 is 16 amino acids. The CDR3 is CASSWIGAVDNYGYTF.

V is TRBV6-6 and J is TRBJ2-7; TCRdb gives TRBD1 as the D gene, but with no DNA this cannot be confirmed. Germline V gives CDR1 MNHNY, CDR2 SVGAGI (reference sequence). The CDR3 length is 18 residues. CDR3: CASTRAPWAITGDYEQYF.

CDR3 sequence reads: CASSLEPRTSGMNEQFF. This chain links TRBV6-5 with TRBJ2-1; TCRdb's assignment of TRBD2 cannot be checked, as there is no DNA. This CDR3 spans 17 amino acids. Per germline, CDR1 MNHEY and CDR2 SVGAGI.

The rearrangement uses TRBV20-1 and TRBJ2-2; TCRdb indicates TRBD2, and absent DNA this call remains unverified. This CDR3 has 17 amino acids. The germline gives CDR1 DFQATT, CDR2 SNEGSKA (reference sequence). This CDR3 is CSANHTLAGEFTGELFF.

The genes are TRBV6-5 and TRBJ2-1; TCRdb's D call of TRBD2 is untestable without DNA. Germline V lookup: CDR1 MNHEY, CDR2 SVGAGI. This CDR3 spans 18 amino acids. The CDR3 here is CASSYPSLAGGSYNEQFF.

This chain's CDR3 is CASSVAWGRGGPNEQFF. The chain employs TRBV9 and TRBJ2-1; TCRdb's D call of TRBD2 is untestable without DNA. The germline V gene encodes CDR1 SGDLS and CDR2 YYNGEE. The CDR3 spans 17 residues.

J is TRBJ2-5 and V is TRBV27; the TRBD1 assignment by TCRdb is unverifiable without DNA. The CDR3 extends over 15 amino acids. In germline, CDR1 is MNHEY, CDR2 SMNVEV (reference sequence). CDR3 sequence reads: CASSLSDRGGETQYF.

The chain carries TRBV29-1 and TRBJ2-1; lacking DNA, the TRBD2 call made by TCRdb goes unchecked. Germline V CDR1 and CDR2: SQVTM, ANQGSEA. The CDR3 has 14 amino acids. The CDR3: CSVLGREGLYEQFF.

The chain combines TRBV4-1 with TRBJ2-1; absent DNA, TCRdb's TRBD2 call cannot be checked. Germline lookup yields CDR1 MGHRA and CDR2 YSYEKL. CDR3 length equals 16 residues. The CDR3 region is CASSALGLGSYNEQFF.

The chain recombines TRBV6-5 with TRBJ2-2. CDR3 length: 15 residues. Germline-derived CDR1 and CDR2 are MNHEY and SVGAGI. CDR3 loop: CASNSGFAWTGELFF.

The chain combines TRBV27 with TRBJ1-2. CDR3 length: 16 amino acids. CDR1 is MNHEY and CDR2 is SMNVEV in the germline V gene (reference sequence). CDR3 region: CASSLSGRGSIYGYTF.

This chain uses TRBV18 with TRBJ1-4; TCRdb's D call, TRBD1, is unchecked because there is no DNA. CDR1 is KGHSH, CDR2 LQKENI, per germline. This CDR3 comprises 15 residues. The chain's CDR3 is CASSPFDRGEEKLFF.

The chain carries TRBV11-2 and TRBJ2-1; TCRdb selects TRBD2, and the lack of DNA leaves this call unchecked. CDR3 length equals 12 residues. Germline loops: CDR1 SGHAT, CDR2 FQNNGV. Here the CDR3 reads CASTETRDEQFF.

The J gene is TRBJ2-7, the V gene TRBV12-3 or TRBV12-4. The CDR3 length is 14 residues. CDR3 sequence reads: CASSLAGNLYEQYF.